This TCR beta chain is from a study of identical twins. With template switching, a universal primer site was added, and the cDNA carried unique molecular identifiers. TCRdb re-derived calls from the 5' RACE reads in MiXCR, one entry per CDR3 protein. The sample includes under 1 million distinct CDR3 sequences, around an eighth of them seen just once. This clonotype was seen ten or more times. Its antigen is currently unknown. Study findings and constraints: Conclusions relied on cross-sectional statistical analysis, not following the same donors. Memory repertoires showed no such pattern, whereas abundant cord blood beta clonotypes carried fewer insertions.

Germline V gene lookup returns CDR1 SGHRS and CDR2 YFSETQ. The CDR3 is made up of 15 amino acids. The V end lost 2 bases, the J end lost 3 bases, and 13 bases lay between the germline ends. These data are also associated with another study on yellow fever vaccine responses in identical twins.

This clonotype was obtained from a woman aged 18 to 35 in good health. Sequencing was carried out using PBMCs. The V and J genes are TRBV5-1 and TRBJ2-3; D is possibly TRBD1 (6 bases). The CDR3 DNA reads as TGCGCCAGCAGCTTCTGGAGACAGGTGACAGATACGCAGTATTTT. It is translated as CASSFWRQVTDTQYF.